The next 19 T cell receptor beta chains were all read from a single sample in a study of blood T cell repertoires in COVID-19. The assay was immunoSEQ multiplex PCR, and TCRdb's table has in-frame clones only and misses some. In the table there are about 260,000 clones, around 80% of which are singletons. The sample was peripheral blood. All receptors derive from a man in his 60s with acute or convalescent COVID-19.

V usage is TRBV20-1 and J usage is TRBJ1-3; D is unclear. V dropped 6 bases and J dropped 6 bases, with 9 bases sitting between them. This CDR3 is built from 11 residues. Germline CDR1 and CDR2: DFQATT and SNEGSKA (reference sequence). As DNA, the CDR3 is TGCAGTGCCCCACTCGAAAACACCATATATTTT. It yields the protein CSAPLENTIYF.

This chain connects TRBV19 to TRBJ2-5; 9 nucleotides match TRBD1. The germline V gene encodes CDR1 LNHDA and CDR2 SQIVND (reference sequence). The CDR3 contains 15 residues. Trimming at V came to 5 bases and at J to 2 bases, leaving 6 bases not matched to a gene. CDR3 amino acids: CASSVTGGRQETQYF. The CDR3 DNA sequence: TGTGCCAGTAGTGTGACAGGGGGTAGGCAAGAGACCCAGTACTTC.

This rearrangement joins TRBV11-2 to TRBJ2-2; 12 bases agree with TRBD2. Losses at the gene ends were 4 bases for V and 3 bases for J; bases not matched to a gene: 6. CDR3 length: 17 residues. Germline CDR1 SGHAT, CDR2 FQNNGV. CDR3 nucleotide sequence: TGTGCCAGCAGCTCATGGACTAGCGGGACTCACACCGGGGAGCTGTTTTTT. The encoded protein is CASSSWTSGTHTGELFF.

This chain connects TRBV7-8 to TRBJ2-7; possible D gene TRBD1, 6 bases. This CDR3 contains 15 residues. Trimming left V 5 bases short and J 2 bases short, with 16 bases between. Germline V gene sequence: CDR1 SGHVS, CDR2 FQNEAQ. The CDR3 DNA is TGTGCCAGCAGCCCCACGAGGGGGAAGCCCTACGAGCAGTACTTC. Amino acid sequence: CASSPTRGKPYEQYF.

In this sample, this clone turned up a few times. The V gene is TRBV12-3 or TRBV12-4, the J gene TRBJ1-4, with D unclear. The V and J ends lost 2 bases and 8 bases respectively, with 3 bases between them. The CDR3 extends over 11 amino acids. The DNA of the CDR3 is TGTGCCAGCAGTTTAACAGAAAAACTGTTTTTT. Its translation is CASSLTEKLFF.

The rearrangement joins TRBV27 to TRBJ1-1; a possible D gene is TRBD1 (5 bases). Germline CDR1 MNHEY, CDR2 SMNVEV (reference sequence). V was shortened by 1 base and J by 5 bases, with 8 bases between the two germline ends. The CDR3 extends over 13 amino acids. The CDR3 nucleotides read TGTGCCAGCAGTTTATGGCCAGGGACTGAAGCTTTCTTT. This sequence encodes CASSLWPGTEAFF.

The rearrangement joins TRBV23-1 to TRBJ2-2; 8 bases line up with TRBD1. TRBV23-1 is designated an ORF whose function remains uncertain. V trimming: 3 bases; J trimming: 7 bases; junction bases outside the gene matches: 10. The CDR3 sequence is 16 residues long. The CDR3 nucleotides read TGCGCCAGCAGTCACCCGACGACAGGGGAGGACGGGGAGCTGTTTTTT. Its translation is CASSHPTTGEDGELFF.

The genes are TRBV19 and TRBJ2-7; 8 nucleotides agree with TRBD1. Germline lookup yields CDR1 LNHDA and CDR2 SQIVND (reference sequence). J gave up 0 bases and V 1 base, and 11 bases lay outside the gene matches. The CDR3 runs to 18 residues. CDR3 DNA sequence: TGTGCCAGTAGTATAGGCGGTCACAGGGGGTCTTACTCCTACGAGCAGTACTTC. It translates to CASSIGGHRGSYSYEQYF.

The chain combines TRBV18 with TRBJ1-1, with TRBD1 identical over 9 bases. The CDR3 has 16 residues. The trim removed 2 bases at V and 1 base at J, leaving 5 bases unmatched. The germline CDR1 and CDR2 sequences are KGHSH and LQKENI. CDR3 nucleotide sequence: TGTGCCAGCTCACCAACGGGACAGGGTAAGAACACTGAAGCTTTCTTT. As protein: CASSPTGQGKNTEAFF.

This clone was observed once. DNA for the CDR3: TGTGCCAGCAGCCCCTCCGGGTTGAGCAATCAGCCCCAGCATTTT. It translates to CASSPSGLSNQPQHF. The V call is TRBV9, the J call TRBJ1-5; D not resolved. V lost 4 bases and J 1 base, leaving 12 bases between the germline ends. Germline-derived CDR1 and CDR2 are SGDLS and YYNGEE. This CDR3 is 15 amino acids long.

The chain recombines TRBV28 with TRBJ1-1; no clear D gene. This CDR3 has 11 amino acids. V was pared by 8 bases and J by 5 bases, with 9 bases between. Germline CDR1 and CDR2: MDHEN and SYDVKM. CDR3 sequence: CASVSETEAFF. CDR3 DNA sequence: TGTGCCAGCGTTTCAGAAACTGAAGCTTTCTTT. The complete variable domain, with remaining parts taken from reference TRBV28 and TRBJ1-1, reads DVKVTQSSRYLVKRTGEKVFLECVQDMDHENMFWYRQDPGLGLRLIYFSYDVKMKEKGDIPEGYSVSREKKERFSLILESASTNQTSMYLCASVSETEAFFGQGTRLTVV.

This chain's CDR3 is CASSYSESNQPQHF. The CDR3 DNA follows: TGTGCCAGCAGTTACTCAGAGAGCAATCAGCCCCAGCATTTT. The chain combines TRBV6-5 with TRBJ1-5, with no clear D. This CDR3 has 14 amino acids. The ends were cut back, 0 bases at V and 1 base at J, with 4 bases in the middle. Germline values: CDR1 MNHEY, CDR2 SVGAGI.

The J gene is TRBJ1-2, the V gene TRBV10-3, with 8 bases identical to TRBD1. The CDR3 contains 14 residues. After removal of 4 bases from V and 2 bases from J, the junction contained 3 bases not matched to a gene. Germline CDR1 ENHRY, CDR2 SYGVKD. The CDR3 loop reads CAISGQGTNYGYTF. The DNA of the CDR3 is TGTGCCATCAGTGGACAGGGGACGAACTATGGCTACACCTTC.

This chain links TRBV7-9 with TRBJ2-5; 9 bases match TRBD1. Germline CDR1 and CDR2: SEHNR and FQNEAQ (reference sequence). The CDR3 is 16 amino acids. J gave up 1 base and V 5 bases, and 8 bases lay outside the gene matches. CDR3 DNA sequence: TGTGCCAGCAGCCTTCGAGGGACAGGGATCCAAGAGACCCAGTACTTC. Amino acids: CASSLRGTGIQETQYF.

The V and J genes are TRBV29-1 and TRBJ2-5; 8 bases are shared with TRBD1. With V trimmed by 0 bases and J by 4 bases, 7 bases remained unmatched. The CDR3 contains 15 residues. CDR1 SQVTM and CDR2 ANQGSEA come from the germline V gene. The CDR3, as DNA: TGCAGCGTTGAAGATCTGGACAGGGCAGGAGAGACCCAGTACTTC. Amino acids: CSVEDLDRAGETQYF.

The genes are TRBV19 and TRBJ1-2; 7 positions match TRBD1. This CDR3 region has 17 residues. Germline CDR1 and CDR2: LNHDA and SQIVND (reference sequence). The trim removed 3 bases at V and 4 bases at J, leaving 14 bases unmatched. CDR3 loop: CASSIGYRGVRGYGYTF. For the CDR3, the DNA is TGTGCCAGTAGTATTGGGTACAGGGGCGTAAGGGGCTATGGCTACACCTTC. Filled out from reference TRBV19 and TRBJ1-2, the complete variable domain reads DGGITQSPKYLFRKEGQNVTLSCEQNLNHDAMYWYRQDPGQGLRLIYYSQIVNDFQKGDIAEGYSVSREKKESFPLTVTSAQKNPTAFYLCASSIGYRGVRGYGYTFGSGTRLTVV.

The V gene is TRBV5-6, the J gene TRBJ2-7; D is possibly TRBD1 (6 bases). The CDR3 covers 14 residues. V gave up 4 bases and J gave up 3 bases, with 14 bases separating them. Germline V gene sequence: CDR1 SGHDT, CDR2 YYEEEE. CDR3: CASSATGHFYEQYF. The CDR3 nucleotides read TGTGCCAGCAGCGCAACGGGACACTTCTACGAGCAGTACTTC.

This clone was detected ten times or more. V usage is TRBV5-1 and J usage is TRBJ2-2; D is uncertain. Looked up from germline, CDR1 is SGHRS and CDR2 is YFSETQ. This CDR3 has 15 residues. The V end was cut by 1 base, the J end by 2 bases, with 9 bases between. The CDR3 nucleotides read TGCGCCAGCAGCTTGTCGGTAGATAACACCGGGGAGCTGTTTTTT. This translates into CASSLSVDNTGELFF.

This clone was observed once. This chain links TRBV5-6 with TRBJ1-3; D is undetermined. Trimming took off 2 bases at V and 4 bases at J, with 13 bases between the two ends. The CDR3 totals 15 residues. Germline CDR1 is SGHDT and CDR2 is YYEEEE. The CDR3 loop is CASSFRPTGGNTIYF. CDR3 nucleotide sequence: TGTGCCAGCAGCTTTCGTCCTACCGGGGGAAACACCATATATTTT.